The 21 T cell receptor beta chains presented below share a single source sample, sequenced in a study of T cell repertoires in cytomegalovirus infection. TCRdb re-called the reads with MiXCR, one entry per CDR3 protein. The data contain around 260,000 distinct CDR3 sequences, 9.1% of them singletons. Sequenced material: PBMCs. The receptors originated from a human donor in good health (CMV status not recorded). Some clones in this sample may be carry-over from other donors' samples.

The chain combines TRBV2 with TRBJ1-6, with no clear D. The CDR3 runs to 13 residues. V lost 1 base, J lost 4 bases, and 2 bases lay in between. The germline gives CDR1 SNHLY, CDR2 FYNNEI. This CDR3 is CASSEGYNSPLHF. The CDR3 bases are TGTGCCAGCAGTGAAGGGTATAATTCACCCCTCCACTTT. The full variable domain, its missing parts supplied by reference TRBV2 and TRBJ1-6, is EPEVTQTPSHQVTQMGQEVILRCVPISNHLYFYWYRQILGQKVEFLVSFYNNEISEKSEIFDDQFSVERPDGSNFTLKIRSTKLEDSAMYFCASSEGYNSPLHFGNGTRLTVT.

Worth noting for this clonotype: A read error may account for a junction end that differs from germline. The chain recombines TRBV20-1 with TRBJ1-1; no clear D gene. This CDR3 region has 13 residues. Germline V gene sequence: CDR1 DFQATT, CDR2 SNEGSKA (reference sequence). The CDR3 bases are TGCAGTGCCCCTGACATAAAGAACTCTGAAGCTTTCTTT. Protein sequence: CSAPDIKNSEAFF.

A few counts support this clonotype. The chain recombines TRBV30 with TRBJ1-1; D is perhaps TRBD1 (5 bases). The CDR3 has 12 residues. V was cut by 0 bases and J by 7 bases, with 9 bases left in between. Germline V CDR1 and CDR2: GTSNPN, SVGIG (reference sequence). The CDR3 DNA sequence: TGTGCCTGGAGTGTAAAGGGGAGTGAAGCTTTCTTT. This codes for CAWSVKGSEAFF.

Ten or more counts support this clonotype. DNA of the CDR3: TGCGCCAGCAGCCAAGATATGGACGGATCGGCTTTCTTT. It encodes CASSQDMDGSAFF. The V gene is TRBV4-1, the J gene TRBJ1-1; no firm D call. Trimming left V 0 bases short and J 11 bases short, with 13 bases between. This CDR3 contains 13 residues. The germline CDR1 and CDR2 sequences are MGHRA and YSYEKL.

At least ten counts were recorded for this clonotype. CDR3 DNA sequence: TGTGCCAGCACCGGGAGCCCTCATAATTCACCCCTCCACTTT. Translating it yields CASTGSPHNSPLHF. The chain couples TRBV7-2 to TRBJ1-6; D gene ambiguous. Germline V gene lookup returns CDR1 SGHTA and CDR2 FQGNSA. V lost 7 bases and J lost 5, with 12 bases in between. CDR3 size: 14 residues.

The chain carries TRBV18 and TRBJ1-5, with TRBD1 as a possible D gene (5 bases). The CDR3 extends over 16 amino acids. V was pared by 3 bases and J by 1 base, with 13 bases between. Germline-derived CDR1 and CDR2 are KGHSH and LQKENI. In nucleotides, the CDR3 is TGTGCCAGCTCACCGCGCGGGACCCAGAGCAATCAGCCCCAGCATTTT. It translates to CASSPRGTQSNQPQHF.

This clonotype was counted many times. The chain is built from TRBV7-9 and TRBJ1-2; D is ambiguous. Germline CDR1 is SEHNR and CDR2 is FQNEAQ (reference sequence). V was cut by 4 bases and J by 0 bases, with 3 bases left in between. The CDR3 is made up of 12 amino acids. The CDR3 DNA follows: TGTGCCAGCAGCTCTTCTAACTATGGCTACACCTTC. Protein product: CASSSSNYGYTF.

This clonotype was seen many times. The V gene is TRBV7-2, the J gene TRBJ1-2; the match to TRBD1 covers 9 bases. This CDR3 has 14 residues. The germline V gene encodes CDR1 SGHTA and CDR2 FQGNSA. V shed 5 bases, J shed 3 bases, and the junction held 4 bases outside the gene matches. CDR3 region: CASSRDRADYGYTF. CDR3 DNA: TGTGCCAGCAGCAGGGACAGGGCTGACTATGGCTACACCTTC. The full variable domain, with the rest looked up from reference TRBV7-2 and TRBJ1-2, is GAGVSQSPSNKVTEKGKDVELRCDPISGHTALYWYRQSLGQGLEFLIYFQGNSAPDKSGLPSDRFSAERTGGSVSTLTIQRTQQEDSAVYLCASSRDRADYGYTFGSGTRLTVV.

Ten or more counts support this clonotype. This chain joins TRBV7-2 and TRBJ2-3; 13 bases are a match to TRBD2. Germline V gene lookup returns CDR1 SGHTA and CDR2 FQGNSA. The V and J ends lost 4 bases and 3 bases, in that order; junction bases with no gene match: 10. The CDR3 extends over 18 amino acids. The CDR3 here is CASSSLGGLAGRTDTQYF. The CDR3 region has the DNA TGTGCCAGCAGCTCTCTGGGGGGACTAGCGGGGAGGACAGATACGCAGTATTTT.

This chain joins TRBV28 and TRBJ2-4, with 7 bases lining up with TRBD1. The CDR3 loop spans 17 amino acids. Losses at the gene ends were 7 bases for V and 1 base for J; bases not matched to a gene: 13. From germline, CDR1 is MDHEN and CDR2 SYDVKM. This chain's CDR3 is CASNTLGVGQAKNIQYF. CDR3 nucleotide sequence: TGTGCCAGCAATACCCTCGGGGTGGGACAGGCCAAAAACATTCAGTACTTC.

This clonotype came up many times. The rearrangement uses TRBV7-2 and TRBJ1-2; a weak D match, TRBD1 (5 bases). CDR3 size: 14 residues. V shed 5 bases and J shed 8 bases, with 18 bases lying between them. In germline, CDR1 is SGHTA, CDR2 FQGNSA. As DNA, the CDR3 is TGTGCCAGCAGCCCCCGACAGCCGGAGCGGGGCTACACCTTC. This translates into CASSPRQPERGYTF.

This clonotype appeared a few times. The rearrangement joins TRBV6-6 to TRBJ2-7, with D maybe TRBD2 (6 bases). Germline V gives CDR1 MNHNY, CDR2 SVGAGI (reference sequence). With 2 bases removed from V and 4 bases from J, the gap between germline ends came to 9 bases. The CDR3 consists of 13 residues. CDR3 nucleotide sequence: TGTGCCAGCAGTTACGGAGGGTTTTACGAGCAGTACTTC. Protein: CASSYGGFYEQYF.

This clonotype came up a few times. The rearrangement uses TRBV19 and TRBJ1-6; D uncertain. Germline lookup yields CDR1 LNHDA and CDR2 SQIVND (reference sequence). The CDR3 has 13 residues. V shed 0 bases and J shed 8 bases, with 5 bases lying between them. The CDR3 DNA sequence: TGTGCCAGTAGTATAGATCGGGATTCACCCCTCCACTTT. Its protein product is CASSIDRDSPLHF.

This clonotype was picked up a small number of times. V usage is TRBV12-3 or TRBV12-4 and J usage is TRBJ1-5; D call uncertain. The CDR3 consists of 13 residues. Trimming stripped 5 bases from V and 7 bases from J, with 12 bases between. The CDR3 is CASSPHPGQPQHF. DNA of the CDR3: TGTGCCAGCAGTCCCCACCCGGGGCAGCCCCAGCATTTT.

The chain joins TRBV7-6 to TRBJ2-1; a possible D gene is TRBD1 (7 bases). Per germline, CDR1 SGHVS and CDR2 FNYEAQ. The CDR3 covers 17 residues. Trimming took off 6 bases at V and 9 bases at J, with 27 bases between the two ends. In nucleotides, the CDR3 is TGTGCCAGCAGTTTTGAACCCGGGACCAGGGGGGACAGTGAGCAGTTCTTC. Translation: CASSFEPGTRGDSEQFF.

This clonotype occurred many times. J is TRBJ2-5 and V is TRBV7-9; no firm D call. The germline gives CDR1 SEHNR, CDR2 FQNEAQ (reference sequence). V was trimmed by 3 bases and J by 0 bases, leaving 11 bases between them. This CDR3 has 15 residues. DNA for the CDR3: TGTGCCAGCAGCTTGACTTTGGGGTACCAAGAGACCCAGTACTTC. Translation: CASSLTLGYQETQYF.

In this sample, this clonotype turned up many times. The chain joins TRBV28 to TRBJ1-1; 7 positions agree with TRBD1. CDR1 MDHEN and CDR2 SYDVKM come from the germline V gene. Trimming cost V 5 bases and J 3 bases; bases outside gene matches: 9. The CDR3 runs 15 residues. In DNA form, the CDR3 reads TGTGCCAGCAGTCCTCCAGACAGGGAACACACTGAAGCTTTCTTT. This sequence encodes CASSPPDREHTEAFF.

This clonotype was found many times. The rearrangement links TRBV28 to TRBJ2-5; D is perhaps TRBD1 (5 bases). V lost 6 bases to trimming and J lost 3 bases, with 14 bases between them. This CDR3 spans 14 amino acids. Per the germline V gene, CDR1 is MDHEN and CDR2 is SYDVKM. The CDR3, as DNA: TGTGCCAGCAGCGCACAGGTTACCGAAGAGACCCAGTACTTC. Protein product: CASSAQVTEETQYF.

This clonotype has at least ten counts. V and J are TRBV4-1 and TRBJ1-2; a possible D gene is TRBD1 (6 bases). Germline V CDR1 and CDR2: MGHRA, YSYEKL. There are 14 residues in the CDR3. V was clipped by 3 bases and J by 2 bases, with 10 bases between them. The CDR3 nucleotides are TGCGCCAGCAGCCACTCAGGGGAGAACTATGGCTACACCTTC. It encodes CASSHSGENYGYTF.

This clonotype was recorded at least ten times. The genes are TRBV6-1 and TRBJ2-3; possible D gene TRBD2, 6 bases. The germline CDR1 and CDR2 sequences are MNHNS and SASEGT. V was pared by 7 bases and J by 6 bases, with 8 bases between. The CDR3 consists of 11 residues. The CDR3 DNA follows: TGTGCCAGCACTGGGGGGGATACGCAGTATTTT. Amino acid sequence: CASTGGDTQYF.

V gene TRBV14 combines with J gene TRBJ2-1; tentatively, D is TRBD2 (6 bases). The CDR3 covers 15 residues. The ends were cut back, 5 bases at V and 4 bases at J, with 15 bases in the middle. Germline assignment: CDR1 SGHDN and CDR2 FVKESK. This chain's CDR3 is CASSRRDFGYNEQFF. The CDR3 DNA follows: TGTGCCAGCAGCAGGCGGGATTTTGGTTACAATGAGCAGTTCTTC.